The 27 T cell receptor beta chains reported below all come from one sample, sequenced in a study of neoadjuvant anti-PD-1 for oral cavity cancer. Repertoires were generated with immunoSEQ multiplex PCR, while TCRdb's copy carries only in-frame clones and drops some. This repertoire shows roughly 23,000 clones, under 55% found once; its top ten account for around 40%. Time point of the sample: after neoadjuvant nivolumab, at surgical resection. The input for sequencing was tumor tissue, taken after nivolumab (anti-PD-1) treatment. These receptors came from a person aged 35-79 years with oral cavity squamous cell carcinoma.

The rearrangement uses TRBV6-1 and TRBJ2-1, with TRBD1 matching over 9 bases. Losses at the gene ends were 1 base for V and 4 bases for J; bases not matched to a gene: 2. The CDR3 is made up of 15 amino acids. Germline CDR1 is MNHNS and CDR2 is SASEGT. For the CDR3, the DNA is TGTGCCAGCAGTGAAGGACAGGGGGGGTACAATGAGCAGTTCTTC. Its translation is CASSEGQGGYNEQFF.

This chain joins TRBV11-3 and TRBJ2-1; D unclear. This CDR3 spans 15 amino acids. CDR1 is SGHNT, CDR2 YENEEA, per germline. Trimming took off 5 bases at V and 4 bases at J, with 15 bases between the two ends. As DNA, the CDR3 is TGTGCCAGCAGCCGTAAACAGTCGGATTACAATGAGCAGTTCTTC. It codes for CASSRKQSDYNEQFF.

This clone turned up a few times. The chain links TRBV2 to TRBJ2-5; D remains unclear. CDR1 is SNHLY, CDR2 FYNNEI, per germline. The CDR3 is made up of 12 amino acids. Trimming stripped 7 bases from V and 2 bases from J, with 8 bases between. The CDR3 sequence: CASIDFQETQYF. The CDR3 DNA is TGTGCCAGCATTGACTTTCAAGAGACCCAGTACTTC.

This clone was counted many times. This sample includes further DNA sequences coding for the same CDR3. The rearrangement joins TRBV7-2 to TRBJ1-2; tentatively, D is TRBD1 (6 bases). Germline assignment: CDR1 SGHTA and CDR2 FQGNSA. CDR3 size: 14 residues. V lost 2 bases to trimming and J lost 4 bases, with 11 bases between them. CDR3 sequence (DNA): TGTGCCAGCAGCTTAAAGGGGGGGAGCTATGGCTACACCTTC. Translating gives CASSLKGGSYGYTF.

This chain connects TRBV5-4 to TRBJ1-1; D perhaps matches TRBD1 (6 bases). The CDR3 totals 15 residues. The germline gives CDR1 SGHNT, CDR2 YYREEE (reference sequence). V lost 0 bases and J 4 bases, leaving 13 bases between the germline ends. CDR3 in DNA: TGTGCCAGCAGCTTGGAATTGGGGGGGGCCACTGAAGCTTTCTTT. Translated, it gives CASSLELGGATEAFF.

V is TRBV11-3 and J is TRBJ2-1, with TRBD2 identical over 12 bases. With 5 bases clipped from V and 9 bases from J, the junction kept 8 bases outside the gene matches. There are 15 residues in the CDR3. Germline V CDR1 and CDR2: SGHNT, YENEEA. The DNA for the CDR3 is TGTGCCAGCAGCATACGGACTAGCGGGGCTTTTGAGCAGTTCTTC. It specifies CASSIRTSGAFEQFF.

The chain links TRBV7-8 to TRBJ1-6; no clear D. The germline V gene encodes CDR1 SGHVS and CDR2 FQNEAQ. The CDR3 is 12 amino acids. The V gene lost 6 bases and the J gene lost 8 bases, with 8 bases spanning the gap. The CDR3 here is CASRGADSPLHF. The CDR3 DNA sequence: TGTGCCAGCAGGGGTGCAGATTCACCCCTCCACTTT.

This clone was picked up a small number of times. The chain uses TRBV18 and TRBJ1-6, with D unresolved. There are 14 residues in the CDR3. Germline CDR1 KGHSH, CDR2 LQKENI. V dropped 0 bases and J dropped 10 bases, with 10 bases sitting between them. CDR3 bases: TGTGCCAGCTCACCACCGAAGAGGGAATCACCCCTCCACTTT. This gives the protein CASSPPKRESPLHF.

The chain employs TRBV5-6 and TRBJ2-5; 7 nucleotides line up with TRBD2. The germline V gene encodes CDR1 SGHDT and CDR2 YYEEEE. The V segment lost 3 bases and the J segment 5 bases; nucleotides outside the gene matches: 10. The CDR3 loop spans 15 amino acids. The CDR3 bases are TGTGCCAGCAGCTGGGAAGGCTACGGGGGGGAGACCCAGTACTTC. Protein: CASSWEGYGGETQYF.

In its sample, this clone was seen a few times. This rearrangement joins TRBV4-3 to TRBJ2-3, with TRBD2 as a possible D gene (5 bases). Germline CDR1 and CDR2: LGHNA and YSLEER. Trimming removed 0 bases from V and 0 bases from J, with 10 bases in between. The CDR3 has 16 amino acids. In DNA, the CDR3 is TGCGCCAGCAGCCAAGACTTGGCGGGTAGCACAGATACGCAGTATTTT. Translated, it gives CASSQDLAGSTDTQYF.

The genes are TRBV5-1 and TRBJ1-2; 7 nucleotides line up with TRBD1. Germline lookup yields CDR1 SGHRS and CDR2 YFSETQ. The V and J ends lost 4 bases and 4 bases, in that order; junction bases with no gene match: 7. There are 14 residues in the CDR3. CDR3 protein: CASSAPGQSYGYTF. In DNA, the CDR3 is TGCGCCAGCAGCGCGCCGGGACAGAGCTATGGCTACACCTTC.

This clone has a handful of counts. The chain joins TRBV4-2 to TRBJ1-4; D gene uncertain. CDR3 length equals 17 residues. The ends were cut back, 1 base at V and 2 bases at J, with 14 bases in the middle. Germline lookup yields CDR1 LGHNA and CDR2 YNFKEQ. In DNA, the CDR3 is TGTGCCAGCAGCCAAGCATACGGGGTGTTGACTAATGAAAAACTGTTTTTT. It translates to CASSQAYGVLTNEKLFF.

The DNA for the CDR3 is TGTGCCAGCAGCTTAGCGACCCAGACAGCTAACTATGGCTACACCTTC. This codes for CASSLATQTANYGYTF. The chain is built from TRBV7-9 and TRBJ1-2; the D gene is possibly TRBD1 (5 bases). The CDR3 loop spans 16 amino acids. Per the germline V gene, CDR1 is SEHNR and CDR2 is FQNEAQ (reference sequence). V was trimmed by 0 bases and J by 0 bases, leaving 11 bases between them.

This clone was seen a few times. The CDR3 reads CASSLSATGVSNQPQHF. The DNA for the CDR3 is TGTGCCAGCAGTTTATCCGCGACGGGGGTTAGCAATCAGCCCCAGCATTTT. V is TRBV27 and J is TRBJ1-5; a weak D match, TRBD1 (5 bases). Trimming removed 0 bases at V and 0 bases at J, with 12 bases between. The CDR3 has 17 amino acids. Germline-derived CDR1 and CDR2 are MNHEY and SMNVEV (reference sequence).

CDR3 sequence (DNA): TGTGCCAGTAGTTGGTCGGCAGGGGACGGCTACACCTTC. Encoded protein: CASSWSAGDGYTF. The genes are TRBV19 and TRBJ1-2; possibly TRBD1 for D (6 bases). V lost 5 bases and J lost 8, with 15 bases in between. Germline CDR1 reads LNHDA; CDR2 reads SQIVND (reference sequence). The CDR3 is made up of 13 amino acids.

The V and J genes are TRBV2 and TRBJ2-7; the match to TRBD1 covers 10 bases. The CDR3 covers 15 residues. CDR1 SNHLY and CDR2 FYNNEI come from the germline V gene. With 6 bases clipped from V and 7 bases from J, the junction kept 12 bases outside the gene matches. DNA of the CDR3: TGTGCCAGCAGCGCGTCGATCGACAGGGGGCTTGAGCAGTACTTC. Amino acid sequence: CASSASIDRGLEQYF.

The rearrangement joins TRBV5-4 to TRBJ1-4, with 8 positions matching TRBD1. Germline V lookup: CDR1 SGHNT, CDR2 YYREEE (reference sequence). V lost 4 bases and J lost 8; bases outside the gene matches: 7. The CDR3 contains 14 residues. CDR3 residues: CASSPGQGIEKLFF. The CDR3 DNA reads as TGTGCCAGCAGCCCCGGACAGGGTATCGAAAAACTGTTTTTT.

The rearrangement uses TRBV5-1 and TRBJ2-3, with 10 bases lining up with TRBD2. Losses at the gene ends were 4 bases for V and 2 bases for J; bases not matched to a gene: 7. CDR1 SGHRS and CDR2 YFSETQ come from the germline V gene. The length of the CDR3 is 16 residues. Here the CDR3 DNA reads TGCGCCAGCAGCCAACGGACTAGCGGTAACACAGATACGCAGTATTTT. It is translated as CASSQRTSGNTDTQYF.

The V call is TRBV4-3, the J call TRBJ2-5; 7 nucleotides agree with TRBD1. With 4 bases clipped from V and 3 bases from J, the junction kept 5 bases outside the gene matches. Germline CDR1 reads LGHNA; CDR2 reads YSLEER. The CDR3 is 14 amino acids. CDR3 sequence reads: CASSPGQLKETQYF. The CDR3 coding sequence is TGCGCCAGCAGCCCGGGACAGCTAAAAGAGACCCAGTACTTC.

This clone was counted many times. CDR3 region: CASIQGVNSPLHF. The CDR3 coding sequence is TGTGCCAGCATACAGGGGGTGAATTCACCCCTCCACTTT. This rearrangement joins TRBV2 to TRBJ1-6, with TRBD1 identical over 8 bases. Per the germline V gene, CDR1 is SNHLY and CDR2 is FYNNEI. J lost 7 bases, V lost 7 bases, and 3 bases had no gene match. The CDR3 is made up of 13 amino acids.

Only a few counts were recorded for this clone. The V gene is TRBV4-2, the J gene TRBJ1-6; 7 positions agree with TRBD1. CDR3 length equals 16 residues. Germline V gives CDR1 LGHNA, CDR2 YNFKEQ. V gave up 3 bases and J gave up 13 bases; unmatched junction bases: 15. The CDR3 sequence is CASSHPGTGVLSPLHF. In DNA, the CDR3 is TGTGCCAGCAGCCACCCAGGAACAGGGGTCCTCTCCCCCCTCCACTTT.

V usage is TRBV4-1 and J usage is TRBJ1-1, with 7 nucleotides matching TRBD1. The V segment lost 4 bases and the J segment 3 bases; nucleotides outside the gene matches: 11. The CDR3 totals 16 residues. Germline CDR1 and CDR2: MGHRA and YSYEKL. The CDR3 sequence is CASSPPTGTVDTEAFF. In DNA, the CDR3 is TGCGCCAGCAGCCCTCCGACGGGGACAGTTGACACTGAAGCTTTCTTT.

This clone appeared many times. The CDR3 nucleotides read TGTGCCAGCAGCTTAGGGGGTAGCTCCTACAATGAGCAGTTCTTC. Translated: CASSLGGSSYNEQFF. This sequence joins TRBV11-3 and TRBJ2-1, with D hard to call. Germline V gene sequence: CDR1 SGHNT, CDR2 YENEEA. This CDR3 has 15 residues. V was cut by 1 base and J by 0 bases, with 7 bases left in between.

In nucleotides, the CDR3 is TGTGCCAGCAGCACCCGAGTGACCCAGTACTTC. Translating gives CASSTRVTQYF. The rearrangement joins TRBV7-2 to TRBJ2-5; D is ambiguous. V was shortened by 5 bases and J by 7 bases, with 8 bases between the two germline ends. The CDR3 runs 11 residues. Germline assignment: CDR1 SGHTA and CDR2 FQGNSA.

This clone ranks as medium-sized. As DNA, the CDR3 is TGCAGCGTGATCGTCTTAGGGGGCGCCGAGACCCAGTACTTC. Translating it yields CSVIVLGGAETQYF. The genes are TRBV29-1 and TRBJ2-5, with 7 bases fitting TRBD1. Unmatched junction bases numbered 12, after V lost 6 bases and J lost 5 bases. Germline V CDR1 and CDR2: SQVTM, ANQGSEA. The CDR3 runs 14 residues. The full variable domain, with the rest looked up from reference TRBV29-1 and TRBJ2-5, is SAVISQKPSRDICQRGTSLTIQCQVDSQVTMMFWYRQQPGQSLTLIATANQGSEATYESGFVIDKFPISRPNLTFSTLTVSNMSPEDSSIYLCSVIVLGGAETQYFGPGTRLLVL.

This chain connects TRBV11-3 to TRBJ2-1; no firm D call. The V and J ends lost 1 base and 8 bases respectively, with 12 bases between them. Germline V gives CDR1 SGHNT, CDR2 YENEEA. This CDR3 contains 14 residues. CDR3 nucleotide sequence: TGTGCCAGCAGCTTAGGGGAACCTCTGCATGAGCAGTTCTTC. It specifies CASSLGEPLHEQFF.

This chain joins TRBV2 and TRBJ2-1, with D possibly being TRBD1 or TRBD2 (6 bases each). Germline V gene lookup returns CDR1 SNHLY and CDR2 FYNNEI. The length of the CDR3 is 14 residues. V was cut by 10 bases and J by 0 bases, with 13 bases left in between. The CDR3 sequence: CAILRGGSYNEQFF. For the CDR3, the DNA is TGTGCCATCCTCAGGGGAGGCTCCTACAATGAGCAGTTCTTC.